The clone carrying this TCR beta chain was seen a handful of times. Antigen: not known. TCRdb independently ran MiXCR on the reads; one entry per CDR3 protein. The sample gives 250,000 to 300,000 distinct CDR3 sequences, over 20% of which show up once; around 13% is in the top ten. The CDR3 extends over 15 amino acids. The V end was cut by 0 bases, the J end by 6 bases, with 12 bases between. Looked up from germline, CDR1 is SGHAT and CDR2 is FQNNGV. This specimen comes from a study of T cell repertoires in cytomegalovirus infection. Study background: In public TCR beta signatures, there were indications of both CMV infection and matching HLA type. Findings of the study overall: Ex vivo, HLA-C-restricted CMV-specific TCR beta clonotypes prevailed over the rest of the response.

Material: PBMCs. This chain uses TRBV11-2 with TRBJ1-5; the D is unclear. The TCR sequence derives from a human donor in good health (CMV status not recorded). Some clones in this sample may be carry-over from other donors' samples. The CDR3, as DNA: TGTGCCAGCAGCTTAGATCATCTGGACGGTCAGCCCCAGCATTTT. Encoded protein: CASSLDHLDGQPQHF.